This T cell receptor (beta chain) was captured by sequencing in a study of T cell repertoires in cytomegalovirus infection. Study background: Indications of both CMV infection and matching HLA type were provided by public TCR beta signatures.

Trimming stripped 6 bases from V and 7 bases from J, with 13 bases between. CDR3 size: 13 residues. From germline, CDR1 is LGHDT and CDR2 YNNKEL (reference sequence). TCRdb called the reads again in MiXCR, with one record for every CDR3 protein. The sample records about 60,000 distinct CDR3 sequences, approximately 36% being singletons. This clonotype was observed at least ten times. Its antigen is not known. J is TRBJ2-1 and V is TRBV3-1; TRBD2 is a possible D gene (6 bases). The receptor's source is a human donor in good health (CMV status not recorded). Some clones in this sample may be carry-over from other donors' samples. The sequenced sample was PBMCs, sequenced either directly or after in vitro stimulation (not recorded which). CDR3 protein: CASSGRLGNEQFF. CDR3 coding DNA: TGTGCCAGCAGTGGGAGGCTAGGGAATGAGCAGTTCTTC.